This T cell receptor beta chain emerged from a study of blood T cell repertoires in COVID-19. At the level of the study: COVID-19 samples collected from the United States, Italy and Spain covered acute and convalescent phases. In each case, the material was cDNA or gDNA derived from T cells, B-cell-depleted T cells, or PBMCs.

Germline CDR1 MNHEY, CDR2 SVGAGI. J lost 3 bases, V lost 2 bases, and 1 base had no gene match. The CDR3 is 14 residues long. The Seattle site enrolled patients during active infection and followed them longitudinally. Authors' processing steps: Amplification from reference gene primers served as the basis for estimated nucleated cell counts. Some clones are missing from TCRdb's copy, which holds only in-frame ones; the method was immunoSEQ multiplex PCR. The V and J calls and the clone size are those of that table, but D and trimming were determined from the DNA. The data contain about 160,000 clones, about four fifths of them singletons. This clone was detected only a few times.

This TCR was recovered from a woman in her sixties with COVID-19, enrolled during active disease. This chain uses TRBV6-5 with TRBJ2-7, with 10 bases fitting TRBD1. Sequencing input: peripheral blood. CDR3 sequence: CASSYGTGVYEQYF. The CDR3 bases are TGTGCCAGCAGTTACGGGACAGGGGTCTACGAGCAGTACTTC.